This T cell receptor (beta chain) was sequenced during a study of blood T cell repertoires in COVID-19. Overall study context: PBMCs, B-cell-depleted T cells, or T cells were the source of the cDNA or gDNA that made up the material.

Deletions cut 4 bases from V and 6 bases from J, with 13 bases between. The CDR3 is 14 residues long. Germline lookup yields CDR1 LNHDA and CDR2 SQIVND (reference sequence). TCRdb's table, derived via immunoSEQ multiplex PCR, lists solely in-frame clones and lacks some. Of roughly 400,000 clones in the sample, roughly nine tenths were seen once. Among Cohort 3 donors, those recovered had two negative PCRs, clearance, or symptom resolution. The J gene is TRBJ2-1, the V gene TRBV19; possible D gene TRBD2, 6 bases. Sequences were obtained from PBMCs or T cells enriched from blood (not recorded which). This clonotype was obtained from a woman in her thirties who had recovered from COVID-19. The CDR3: CASSTGRDGNEQFF. In DNA form, the CDR3 reads TGTGCCAGTAGTACGGGGCGGGACGGCAATGAGCAGTTCTTC.